The 8 T cell receptor beta chains in this list originate from one sample, sequenced in a study of T cells after yellow fever vaccination. A single record per CDR3 protein comes from TCRdb applying MiXCR to the 5' RACE reads. The sample holds about 300,000 distinct CDR3 sequences; approximately 10% are singletons and the top ten take around 3.4%. This material consisted of CD4+ T cells sorted from PBMCs, taken 5 days after the yellow fever booster vaccination. These receptors were collected from a man aged 18 to 30 who received the YFV17D yellow fever vaccine.

The rearrangement uses TRBV7-8 and TRBJ2-5; D might be TRBD1 (6 bases). The V end lost 6 bases, the J end lost 0 bases, and 11 bases lay between the germline ends. Germline CDR1 is SGHVS and CDR2 is FQNEAQ. CDR3 length: 14 amino acids. CDR3 in DNA: TGTGCCAGCAGGAAGGGGGTCTACCAAGAGACCCAGTACTTC. Translated, it gives CASRKGVYQETQYF. Looking up the rest from reference TRBV7-8 and TRBJ2-5 gives the full variable domain: GAGVSQSPRYKVAKRGQDVALRCDPISGHVSLFWYQQALGQGPEFLTYFQNEAQLDKSGLPSDRFFAERPEGSVSTLKIQRTQQEDSAVYLCASRKGVYQETQYFGPGTRLLVL.

The chain links TRBV6-2 or TRBV6-3 to TRBJ2-5; D unresolved. The CDR3 is made up of 16 amino acids. CDR1 is MNHEY, CDR2 SVGEGT, per germline. Between the trimmed V and J ends, which lost 0 bases and 3 bases, there was a span of 14 bases. In DNA form, the CDR3 reads TGTGCCAGCAGTTACTCCGGGCAGGTGAGAGAAGAGACCCAGTACTTC. It translates to CASSYSGQVREETQYF.

The sample holds a few counts of this clonotype. This chain joins TRBV5-1 and TRBJ1-1, with D tentatively TRBD1 (6 bases). V dropped 4 bases and J dropped 7 bases, with 17 bases sitting between them. The length of the CDR3 is 14 residues. Germline V CDR1 and CDR2: SGHRS, YFSETQ. CDR3 DNA sequence: TGCGCCAGCAGCCTTTCCCAGGGGAACGGTGAAGCTTTCTTT. This encodes CASSLSQGNGEAFF.

This clonotype has a handful of counts. The chain is built from TRBV5-6 and TRBJ2-2; D not certain. The CDR3 consists of 15 residues. Germline lookup yields CDR1 SGHDT and CDR2 YYEEEE. V lost 0 bases and J lost 6, with 12 bases in between. The CDR3 here is CASSLVGIFPGELFF. The CDR3, as DNA: TGTGCCAGCAGCTTGGTTGGAATATTCCCCGGGGAGCTGTTTTTT.

V and J are TRBV3-1 and TRBJ1-5; no firm D call. Germline V gene lookup returns CDR1 LGHDT and CDR2 YNNKEL (reference sequence). Trimming removed 5 bases from V and 6 bases from J, with 14 bases in between. The CDR3 runs 14 residues. CDR3 region: CASSDEWGSQPQHF. The CDR3 DNA is TGTGCCAGCAGCGATGAGTGGGGAAGTCAGCCCCAGCATTTT. The entire variable domain, with the rest obtained from reference TRBV3-1 and TRBJ1-5, is as follows: DTAVSQTPKYLVTQMGNDKSIKCEQNLGHDTMYWYKQDSKKFLKIMFSYNNKELIINETVPNRFSPKSPDKAHLNLHINSLELGDSAVYFCASSDEWGSQPQHFGDGTRLSIL.

This clonotype came up many times. The chain employs TRBV3-1 and TRBJ1-5, with 9 positions matching TRBD1. The germline CDR1 and CDR2 sequences are LGHDT and YNNKEL (reference sequence). J gave up 2 bases and V 4 bases, and 0 bases lay outside the gene matches. The CDR3 is 14 residues long. This CDR3 reads CASSRTGGNQPQHF. DNA of the CDR3: TGTGCCAGCAGCCGGACAGGGGGCAATCAGCCCCAGCATTTT.

To note about this clonotype: A junction boundary mismatches the germline segment, possibly from a read error. The chain carries TRBV7-9 and TRBJ1-4; 7 nucleotides line up with TRBD1. Germline V lookup: CDR1 SEHNR, CDR2 FQNEAQ (reference sequence). CDR3 length equals 14 residues. CDR3 region: CASRYRGPDEKLIF. For the CDR3, the DNA is TGTGCCAGCAGATATAGGGGGCCGGATGAAAAACTGATTTTT. The full variable domain, completed using reference TRBV7-9 and TRBJ1-4, is DTGVSQNPRHKITKRGQNVTFRCDPISEHNRLYWYRQTLGQGPEFLTYFQNEAQLEKSRLLSDRFSAERPKGSFSTLEIQRTEQGDSAMYLCASRYRGPDEKLIFGSGTQLSVL.

This clonotype was seen at least ten times. J is TRBJ1-5 and V is TRBV6-5, with D unresolved. The CDR3 extends over 15 amino acids. V dropped 0 bases and J dropped 2 bases, with 8 bases sitting between them. Per germline, CDR1 MNHEY and CDR2 SVGAGI. This chain's CDR3 is CASSYSSRGNQPQHF. CDR3 nucleotide sequence: TGTGCCAGCAGTTACTCGAGTAGGGGCAATCAGCCCCAGCATTTT.